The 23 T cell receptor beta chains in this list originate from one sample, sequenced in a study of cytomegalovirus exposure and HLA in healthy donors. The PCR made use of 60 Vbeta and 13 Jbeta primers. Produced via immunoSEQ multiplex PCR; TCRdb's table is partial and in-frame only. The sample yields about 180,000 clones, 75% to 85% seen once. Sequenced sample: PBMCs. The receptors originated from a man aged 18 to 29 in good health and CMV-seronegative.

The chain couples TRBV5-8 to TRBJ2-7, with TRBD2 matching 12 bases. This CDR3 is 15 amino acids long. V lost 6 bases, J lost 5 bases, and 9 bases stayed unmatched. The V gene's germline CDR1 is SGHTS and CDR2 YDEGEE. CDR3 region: CASTPGTSGFDEQYF. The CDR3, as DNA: TGTGCCAGCACCCCCGGGACTAGCGGGTTTGACGAGCAGTACTTC. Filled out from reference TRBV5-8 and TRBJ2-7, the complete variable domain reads EAGVTQSPTHLIKTRGQQATLRCSPISGHTSVYWYQQALGLGLQFLLWYDEGEERNRGNFPPRFSGRQFPNYSSELNVNALELEDSALYLCASTPGTSGFDEQYFGPGTRLTVT.

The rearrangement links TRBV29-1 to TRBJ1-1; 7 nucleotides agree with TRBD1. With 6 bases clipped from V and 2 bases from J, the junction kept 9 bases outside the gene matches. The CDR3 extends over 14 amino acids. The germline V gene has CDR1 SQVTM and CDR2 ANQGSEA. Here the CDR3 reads CSVVSGQFNTEAFF. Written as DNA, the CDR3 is TGCAGCGTCGTGTCGGGACAGTTTAACACTGAAGCTTTCTTT.

This chain's CDR3 is CASSDLTGDSYEQYF. CDR3 nucleotides: TGTGCCAGCAGTGACCTGACAGGGGACTCCTACGAGCAGTACTTC. This chain joins TRBV6-4 and TRBJ2-7; 8 nucleotides match TRBD1. V was clipped by 2 bases and J by 0 bases; unmatched bases: 3. This CDR3 is built from 15 residues. CDR1 is MRHNA and CDR2 is SNTAGT in the germline V gene.

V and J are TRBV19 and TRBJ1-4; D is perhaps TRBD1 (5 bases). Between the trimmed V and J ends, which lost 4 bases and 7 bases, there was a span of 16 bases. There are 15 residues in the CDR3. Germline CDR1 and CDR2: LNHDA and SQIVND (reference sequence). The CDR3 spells CASSNRGAGGEKLFF. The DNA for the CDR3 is TGTGCCAGTAGTAACCGGGGCGCCGGGGGTGAAAAACTGTTTTTT.

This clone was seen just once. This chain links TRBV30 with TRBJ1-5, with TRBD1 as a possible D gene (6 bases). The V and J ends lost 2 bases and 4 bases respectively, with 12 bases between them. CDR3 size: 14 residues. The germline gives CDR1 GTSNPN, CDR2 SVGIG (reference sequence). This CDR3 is CAWSRDNGNQPQHF. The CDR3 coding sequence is TGTGCCTGGAGTAGGGACAACGGTAATCAGCCCCAGCATTTT.

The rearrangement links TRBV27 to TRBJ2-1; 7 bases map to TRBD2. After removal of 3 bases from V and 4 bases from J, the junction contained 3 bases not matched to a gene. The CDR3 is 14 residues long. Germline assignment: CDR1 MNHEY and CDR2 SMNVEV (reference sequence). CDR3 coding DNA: TGTGCCAGCAGTTTGGGAGGGGCGTACAATGAGCAGTTCTTC. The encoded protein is CASSLGGAYNEQFF.

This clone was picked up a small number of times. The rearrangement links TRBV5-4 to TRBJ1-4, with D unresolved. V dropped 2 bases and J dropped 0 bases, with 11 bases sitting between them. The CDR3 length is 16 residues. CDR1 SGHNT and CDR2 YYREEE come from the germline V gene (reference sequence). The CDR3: CASSLNPFATNEKLFF. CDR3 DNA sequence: TGTGCCAGCAGCTTAAATCCCTTCGCAACTAATGAAAAACTGTTTTTT.

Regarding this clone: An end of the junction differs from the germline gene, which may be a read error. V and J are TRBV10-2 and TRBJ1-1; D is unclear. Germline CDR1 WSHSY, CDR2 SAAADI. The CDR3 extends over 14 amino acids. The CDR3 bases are TGCGCCAGCAGTGAATACAGAGGGAACACTGAGGCTTTCTTT. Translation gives CASSEYRGNTEAFF.

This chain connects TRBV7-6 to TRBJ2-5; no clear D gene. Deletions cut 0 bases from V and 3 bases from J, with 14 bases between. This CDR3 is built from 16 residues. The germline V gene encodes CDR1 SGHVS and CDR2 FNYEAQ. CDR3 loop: CASSLALQAGKETQYF. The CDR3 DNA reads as TGTGCCAGCAGCTTAGCGCTTCAGGCCGGCAAAGAGACCCAGTACTTC.

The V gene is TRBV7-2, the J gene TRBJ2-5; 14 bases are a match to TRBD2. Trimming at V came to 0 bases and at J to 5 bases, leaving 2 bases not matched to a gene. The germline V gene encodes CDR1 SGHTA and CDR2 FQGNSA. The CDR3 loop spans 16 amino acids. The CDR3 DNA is TGTGCCAGCAGCTTAGCGAGGACTAGCGGGAGGGAGACCCAGTACTTC. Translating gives CASSLARTSGRETQYF.

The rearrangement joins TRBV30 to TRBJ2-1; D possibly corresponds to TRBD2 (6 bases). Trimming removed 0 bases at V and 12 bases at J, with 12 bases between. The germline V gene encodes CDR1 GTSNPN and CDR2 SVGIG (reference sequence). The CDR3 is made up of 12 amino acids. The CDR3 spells CAWSVPRGRQFF. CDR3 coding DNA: TGTGCCTGGAGTGTACCCCGGGGGAGGCAGTTCTTC. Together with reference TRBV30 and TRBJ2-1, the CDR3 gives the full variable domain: SQTIHQWPATLVQPVGSPLSLECTVEGTSNPNLYWYRQAAGRGLQLLFYSVGIGQISSEVPQNLSASRPQDRQFILSSKKLLLSDSGFYLCAWSVPRGRQFFGPGTRLTVL.

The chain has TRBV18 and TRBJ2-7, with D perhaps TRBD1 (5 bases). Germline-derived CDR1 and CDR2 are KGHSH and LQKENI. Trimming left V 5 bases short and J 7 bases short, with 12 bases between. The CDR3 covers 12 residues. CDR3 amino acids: CASSNTDSEQYF. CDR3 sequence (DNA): TGTGCCAGCTCAAATACAGACAGTGAGCAGTACTTC. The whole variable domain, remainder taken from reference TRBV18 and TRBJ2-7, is NAGVMQNPRHLVRRRGQEARLRCSPMKGHSHVYWYRQLPEEGLKFMVYLQKENIIDESGMPKERFSAEFPKEGPSILRIQQVVRGDSAAYFCASSNTDSEQYFGPGTRLTVT.

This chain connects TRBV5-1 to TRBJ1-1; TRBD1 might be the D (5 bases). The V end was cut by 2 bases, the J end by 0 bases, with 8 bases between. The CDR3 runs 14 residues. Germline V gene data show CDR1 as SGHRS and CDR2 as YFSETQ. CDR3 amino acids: CASSFGQVNTEAFF. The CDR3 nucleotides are TGCGCCAGCAGCTTTGGACAAGTGAACACTGAAGCTTTCTTT.

In nucleotides, the CDR3 is TGTGCCAGCAGCTTAGTGTCCTATTCTTCACCCCTCCACTTT. This sequence encodes CASSLVSYSSPLHF. This rearrangement joins TRBV11-3 to TRBJ1-6, with D uncertain. Germline V lookup: CDR1 SGHNT, CDR2 YENEEA. With 1 base removed from V and 9 bases from J, the gap between germline ends came to 10 bases. There are 14 residues in the CDR3.

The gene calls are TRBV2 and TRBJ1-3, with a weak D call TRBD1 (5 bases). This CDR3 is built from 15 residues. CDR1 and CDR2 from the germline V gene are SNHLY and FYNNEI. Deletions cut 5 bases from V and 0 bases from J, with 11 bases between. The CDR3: CASSFGTVSGNTIYF. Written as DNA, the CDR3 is TGTGCCAGCAGTTTTGGGACTGTCTCTGGAAACACCATATATTTT.

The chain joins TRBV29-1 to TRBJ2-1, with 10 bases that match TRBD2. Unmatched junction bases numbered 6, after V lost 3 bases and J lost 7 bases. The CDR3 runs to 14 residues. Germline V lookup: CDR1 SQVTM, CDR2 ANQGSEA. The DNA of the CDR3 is TGCAGCGTTGACCTAGCGGGAGTTGATAATGAGCAGTTCTTC. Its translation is CSVDLAGVDNEQFF.

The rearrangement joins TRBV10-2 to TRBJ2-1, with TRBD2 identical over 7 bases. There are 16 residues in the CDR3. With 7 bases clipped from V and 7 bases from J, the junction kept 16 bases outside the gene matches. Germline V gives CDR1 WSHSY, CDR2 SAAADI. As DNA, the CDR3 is TGCGCCAGCAATCCGGATAGGGACTACCATCAGAATGAGCAGTTCTTC. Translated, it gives CASNPDRDYHQNEQFF.

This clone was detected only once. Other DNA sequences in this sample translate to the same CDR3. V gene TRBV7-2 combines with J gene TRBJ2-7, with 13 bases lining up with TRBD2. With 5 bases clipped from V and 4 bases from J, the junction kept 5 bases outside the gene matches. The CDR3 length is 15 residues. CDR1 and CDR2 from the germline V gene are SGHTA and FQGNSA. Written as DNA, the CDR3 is TGTGCCAGCAGCCCTAGGACTAGCGGGAGTTACGAGCAGTACTTC. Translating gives CASSPRTSGSYEQYF.

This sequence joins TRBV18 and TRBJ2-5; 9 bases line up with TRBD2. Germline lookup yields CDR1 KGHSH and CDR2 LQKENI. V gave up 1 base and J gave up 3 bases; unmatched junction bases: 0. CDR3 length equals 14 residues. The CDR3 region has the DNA TGTGCCAGCTCACCACTAGCGGGGGAAGAGACCCAGTACTTC. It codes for CASSPLAGEETQYF.

The CDR3 DNA is TGTGCCAGCAGCTTAGCTCGGGGTACAGATACGCAGTATTTT. Translating it yields CASSLARGTDTQYF. The chain employs TRBV13 and TRBJ2-3; D perhaps matches TRBD2 (5 bases). Germline assignment: CDR1 PRHDT and CDR2 FYEKMQ (reference sequence). Between the trimmed V and J ends, which lost 1 base and 3 bases, there was a span of 8 bases. This CDR3 comprises 14 residues.

The CDR3 DNA reads as TGTGCCAGCAGCGTCGACGGACTCTATGAGCAGTTCTTC. Its protein is CASSVDGLYEQFF. The chain has TRBV9 and TRBJ2-1, with a tentative D call TRBD2 (5 bases). Trimming left V 2 bases short and J 8 bases short, with 11 bases between. Germline CDR1 reads SGDLS; CDR2 reads YYNGEE. There are 13 residues in the CDR3.

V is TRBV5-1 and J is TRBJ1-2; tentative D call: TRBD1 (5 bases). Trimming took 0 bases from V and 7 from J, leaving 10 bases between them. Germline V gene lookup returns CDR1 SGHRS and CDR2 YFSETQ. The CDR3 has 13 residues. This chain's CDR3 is CASSLGQGGGYTF. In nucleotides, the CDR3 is TGCGCCAGCAGCTTGGGGCAGGGCGGTGGCTACACCTTC.

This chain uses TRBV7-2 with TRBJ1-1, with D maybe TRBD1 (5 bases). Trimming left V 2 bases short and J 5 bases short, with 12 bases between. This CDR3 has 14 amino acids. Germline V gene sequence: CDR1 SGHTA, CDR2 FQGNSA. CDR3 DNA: TGTGCCAGCAGCTTAAAGGTTTCAGGGACTGAAGCTTTCTTT. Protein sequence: CASSLKVSGTEAFF.